Listed here are 17 T cell receptor beta chains from one sample, sequenced in a study of T cell repertoires in aging, cancer and after chemotherapy. Multiplex touch-down PCR with TRB-A/B primers amplified rearranged V-D-J TRB sequences. TCRdb used MiXCR to reprocess the multiplex PCR reads, holding one entry per CDR3 protein. The sample lists just under 1,500 distinct CDR3 sequences, over 25% occurring once. Peripheral blood genomic DNA, not sorted cells or RNA, was the template. The sample comprised blood. The source of these receptors is a human donor with a solid tumor.

Written as DNA, the CDR3 is TGTGCCAGCAGCCAACGACCTGAAGGCAGAACCTCCTACGAGCAGTACTTC. Encoded protein: CASSQRPEGRTSYEQYF. V usage is TRBV2 and J usage is TRBJ2-7, with D uncertain. Germline V CDR1 and CDR2: SNHLY, FYNNEI. This CDR3 is 17 amino acids long. Deletions cut 6 bases from V and 0 bases from J, with 21 bases between.

The chain has TRBV5-4 and TRBJ1-3; 11 nucleotides line up with TRBD1. The CDR3 covers 17 residues. V was pared by 0 bases and J by 5 bases, with 7 bases of the junction left unmatched. From germline, CDR1 is SGHNT and CDR2 YYREEE (reference sequence). The CDR3 DNA is TGTGCCAGCAGCTTGGGAGCCGGGACAGGGGGTAGAAACACCATATATTTT. Translated: CASSLGAGTGGRNTIYF.

The chain joins TRBV19 to TRBJ1-2, with a possible D match to TRBD1 (6 bases). Trimming cost V 5 bases and J 3 bases, with 16 bases left between them. CDR3 length equals 15 residues. Germline lookup yields CDR1 LNHDA and CDR2 SQIVND (reference sequence). The CDR3 DNA sequence: TGTGCCAGTAGTGTCCAGAGGGGGGGCCACTATGGCTACACCTTC. This translates into CASSVQRGGHYGYTF. The full variable domain, its missing parts supplied by reference TRBV19 and TRBJ1-2, is DGGITQSPKYLFRKEGQNVTLSCEQNLNHDAMYWYRQDPGQGLRLIYYSQIVNDFQKGDIAEGYSVSREKKESFPLTVTSAQKNPTAFYLCASSVQRGGHYGYTFGSGTRLTVV.

This rearrangement joins TRBV5-1 to TRBJ1-2, with TRBD1 matching 9 bases. Trimming removed 3 bases from V and 2 bases from J; junction bases left unmatched: 11. Germline V gene data show CDR1 as SGHRS and CDR2 as YFSETQ. The CDR3 runs to 17 residues. As DNA, the CDR3 is TGCGCCAGCAGCTCCCCCTCCGGGACAGGGTACAACTATGGCTACACCTTC. Translated, it gives CASSSPSGTGYNYGYTF.

This clonotype was counted between two and nine times. V and J are TRBV5-1 and TRBJ2-7; tentatively, D is TRBD1 (6 bases). The CDR3 length is 13 residues. Germline CDR1 SGHRS, CDR2 YFSETQ. V lost 3 bases and J lost 6, with 13 bases in between. The CDR3 DNA follows: TGCGCCAGCAGCTCTTCGGGACAAGCCGAGCAGTACTTC. Protein product: CASSSSGQAEQYF.

A note on this clonotype: This may be a read error, as it is one base from a much larger clone. V usage is TRBV12-3 or TRBV12-4 and J usage is TRBJ2-7, with D maybe TRBD2 (6 bases). The CDR3 spans 14 residues. Trimming shortened V by 6 bases and J by 7 bases, and 19 bases separated the two germline ends. CDR3 coding DNA: TGTGCCAGCAGGCCGGGACTCAGAAACAATGAGCAGTACTTC. Its protein is CASRPGLRNNEQYF.

The chain has TRBV6-6 and TRBJ2-1; 8 bases match TRBD2. The CDR3 loop spans 14 amino acids. CDR1 is MNHNY, CDR2 SVGAGI, per germline (reference sequence). V trimming: 8 bases; J trimming: 6 bases; junction bases outside the gene matches: 9. The CDR3 sequence: CASSISGIVNEQFF. Here the CDR3 DNA reads TGTGCCAGCTCGATTAGCGGGATCGTCAATGAGCAGTTCTTC.

This clonotype is labeled large (0.1 to 1%). V and J are TRBV30 and TRBJ1-2; D remains unclear. Germline-derived CDR1 and CDR2 are GTSNPN and SVGIG (reference sequence). The CDR3 length is 13 residues. V was cut by 4 bases and J by 3 bases, with 12 bases left in between. CDR3 sequence: CAWKVGGHYGYTF. Here the CDR3 DNA reads TGTGCCTGGAAAGTTGGAGGGCACTATGGCTACACCTTC.

This clonotype was detected only a few times. The J gene is TRBJ2-3, the V gene TRBV7-2; D may be TRBD1 or TRBD2 (7 bases each). The V end lost 3 bases, the J end lost 6 bases, and 22 bases lay between the germline ends. The length of the CDR3 is 17 residues. Per the germline V gene, CDR1 is SGHTA and CDR2 is FQGNSA. DNA for the CDR3: TGTGCCAGCAGCTTTAGGGGGCGGGGGCGAAGATCGGATACGCAGTATTTT. It specifies CASSFRGRGRRSDTQYF.

This clonotype ranks as large. The rearrangement uses TRBV30 and TRBJ2-7, with D maybe TRBD2 (5 bases). Trimming pared 0 bases from V and 3 bases from J, leaving 9 bases between. Per the germline V gene, CDR1 is GTSNPN and CDR2 is SVGIG (reference sequence). The CDR3 spans 13 residues. CDR3 DNA: TGTGCCTGGAGTGTGTCGGGAAACTACGAGCAGTACTTC. This gives the protein CAWSVSGNYEQYF.

By its share, this clonotype is medium-sized. The rearrangement joins TRBV5-5 to TRBJ1-5, with unresolved D. CDR3 length: 13 amino acids. Germline CDR1 SGHKS, CDR2 YYEKEE (reference sequence). V was clipped by 2 bases and J by 5 bases, with 8 bases between them. The DNA for the CDR3 is TGTGCCAGCAGCTTAAGGGATTATCAGCCCCAGCATTTT. Its translation: CASSLRDYQPQHF.

A few counts support this clonotype. The chain's CDR3 is CASSSYMGGNEKLFF. Written as DNA, the CDR3 is TGTGCCAGCAGTTCATACATGGGGGGAAATGAAAAACTGTTTTTT. The chain employs TRBV27 and TRBJ1-4, with D possibly matching TRBD1 (5 bases). The CDR3 has 15 residues. Germline CDR1 and CDR2: MNHEY and SMNVEV (reference sequence). V was trimmed by 4 bases and J by 5 bases, leaving 14 bases between them.

This clonotype was detected a few times. The chain is built from TRBV6-4 and TRBJ1-2; tentative D call: TRBD1 (5 bases). Looked up from germline, CDR1 is MRHNA and CDR2 is SNTAGT. Trimming left V 2 bases short and J 2 bases short, with 12 bases between. This CDR3 is built from 15 residues. Written as DNA, the CDR3 is TGTGCCAGCAGTGACGGGGCAGACTCCAACTATGGCTACACCTTC. As protein: CASSDGADSNYGYTF.

The chain is built from TRBV19 and TRBJ2-2; D not resolved. Trimming left V 7 bases short and J 2 bases short, with 11 bases between. CDR1 is LNHDA and CDR2 is SQIVND in the germline V gene (reference sequence). The CDR3 length is 14 residues. CDR3 DNA sequence: TGTGCCAGTACCTCATGGGCCAACACCGGGGAGCTGTTTTTT. This encodes CASTSWANTGELFF.

This clonotype is large (0.1 to 1%) by share. The chain carries TRBV6-1 and TRBJ2-3, with TRBD2 matching 7 bases. Germline CDR1 and CDR2: MNHNS and SASEGT. CDR3 size: 15 residues. Trimming at V came to 2 bases and at J to 0 bases, leaving 2 bases not matched to a gene. CDR3 region: CASSETSDSTDTQYF. Written as DNA, the CDR3 is TGTGCCAGCAGTGAAACTAGCGACAGCACAGATACGCAGTATTTT.

This clonotype has only one observation. The chain employs TRBV6-6 and TRBJ2-7, with 8 bases identical to TRBD2. This CDR3 is built from 14 residues. CDR1 and CDR2 (germline): MNHNY, SVGAGI (reference sequence). The V segment lost 10 bases and the J segment 3 bases; nucleotides outside the gene matches: 11. CDR3 in DNA: TGTGCCATCAGCCTCGGGGGGGGGGTCTACGAGCAGTACTTC. Amino acid sequence: CAISLGGGVYEQYF.

The chain carries TRBV5-1 and TRBJ2-5, with 8 positions matching TRBD2. Germline trimming cut 1 base from V and 5 bases from J; bases unmatched to any gene: 7. Germline V gene sequence: CDR1 SGHRS, CDR2 YFSETQ. This CDR3 is built from 15 residues. The DNA for the CDR3 is TGCGCCAGCAGCTTGTCCGGACTAGCCTCGGAGACCCAGTACTTC. Its protein is CASSLSGLASETQYF.